This T cell receptor beta chain is drawn from a study of T-cell memory formation after mild COVID-19. This CDR3 has 14 residues. Trimming removed 6 bases at V and 14 bases at J, with 20 bases between. The V gene's germline CDR1 is MDHEN and CDR2 SYDVKM. Each CDR3 protein gets one entry after TCRdb re-called the 5' RACE reads with MiXCR. Among under 350,000 distinct CDR3 sequences listed, 15% to 20% were seen once. V is TRBV28 and J is TRBJ1-6; D is possibly TRBD1 (5 bases). Input material: PBMCs or a T cell subset sorted from them (not recorded which). The TCR was taken from a man younger than 35 who had mild COVID-19 (a few samples of this study predate the infection). Cell type and time point are not known. CDR3 amino acids: CASSPGSSNLALHF. The CDR3, as DNA: TGTGCCAGCAGCCCAGGGTCCTCAAATTTGGCCCTCCACTTT.